The clone carrying this T cell receptor (beta chain) has a count of ten or more. Its antigen remains unknown. These data originate in a study of T cells in Graves' hyperthyroidism and ophthalmopathy. Study-wide background: It was at initial diagnosis, before any treatment, that peripheral blood was collected.

Whole-study findings and limits: Most clonotypes that expanded in the thyroid above 0.001 also showed up in blood.

This CDR3 is 13 amino acids long. Trimming pared 4 bases from V and 6 bases from J, leaving 13 bases between. Germline loops: CDR1 SGHKS, CDR2 YYEKEE (reference sequence). The investigators amplified TCR beta CDR3 regions from RNA transcripts. An initial round of RT-PCR targeting the TCR CDR3 relied on the HTBI primer set. TCRdb reprocessed the multiplex PCR reads with MiXCR, giving one entry per CDR3 protein. This table has around 600,000 distinct CDR3 sequences, approximately 15% appearing once. Not enrolled were patients with uncontrolled infection, other autoimmune disease, pregnancy or lactation.

Input material: blood. The J gene is TRBJ1-2, the V gene TRBV5-5; D remains ambiguous. This clonotype was obtained from a woman in her forties or fifties with Graves' ophthalmopathy. CDR3 amino acids: CASSPESLDGYTF. In DNA, the CDR3 is TGTGCCAGCAGCCCCGAAAGTTTGGATGGCTACACCTTC. Looking up the rest from reference TRBV5-5 and TRBJ1-2 gives the full variable domain: DAGVTQSPTHLIKTRGQQVTLRCSPISGHKSVSWYQQVLGQGPQFIFQYYEKEERGRGNFPDRFSARQFPNYSSELNVNALLLGDSALYLCASSPESLDGYTFGSGTRLTVV.